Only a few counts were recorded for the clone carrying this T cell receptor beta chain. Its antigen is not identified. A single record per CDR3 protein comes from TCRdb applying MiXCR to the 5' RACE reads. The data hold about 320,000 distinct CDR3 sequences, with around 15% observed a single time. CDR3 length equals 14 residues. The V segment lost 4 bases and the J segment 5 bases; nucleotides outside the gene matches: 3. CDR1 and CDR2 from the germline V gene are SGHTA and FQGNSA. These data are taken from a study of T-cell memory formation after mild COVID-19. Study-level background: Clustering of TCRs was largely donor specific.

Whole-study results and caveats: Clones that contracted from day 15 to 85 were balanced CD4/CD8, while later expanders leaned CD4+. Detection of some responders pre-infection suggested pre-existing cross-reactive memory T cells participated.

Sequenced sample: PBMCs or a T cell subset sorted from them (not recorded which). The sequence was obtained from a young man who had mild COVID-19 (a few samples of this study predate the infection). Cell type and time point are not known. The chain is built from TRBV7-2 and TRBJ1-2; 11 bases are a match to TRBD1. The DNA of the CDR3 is TGTGCCAGCAGCTCCGGGACAGGGGGTTATGGCTACACCTTC. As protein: CASSSGTGGYGYTF.